The sequence of this TCR beta chain was determined in a study of blood T cell repertoires in COVID-19. Turning to the study itself: The origin of the acute and convalescent COVID-19 samples was the United States, Italy and Spain. In each case, the material was cDNA or gDNA derived from T cells, B-cell-depleted T cells, or PBMCs.

This study enrolled people aged roughly 18 to 89 from roughly 24 US geographic areas. Repertoires were generated with immunoSEQ multiplex PCR, while TCRdb's copy carries only in-frame clones and drops some. Of about 270,000 clones listed, 85% to 90% were seen once; the top ten hold about 4%. V lost 3 bases and J lost 1, with 7 bases in between. This CDR3 contains 13 residues. CDR1 is SGDLS, CDR2 YYNGEE, per germline. This chain joins TRBV9 and TRBJ1-2, with D possibly TRBD1 on 5 matching bases. This receptor was obtained from a woman aged 30 to 39 with acute COVID-19. The sequenced material came from PBMCs or T cells enriched from blood (not recorded which). The CDR3 bases are TGTGCCAGCAGCGCGGACAATAACTATGGCTACACCTTC. Protein product: CASSADNNYGYTF.